This T cell receptor (beta chain) was identified during a study of cytomegalovirus exposure and HLA in healthy donors. On the study more broadly: A previous analysis identified more than 100 million unique TCR beta sequences derived from about 180 million T cells.

Looked up from germline, CDR1 is SGHTA and CDR2 is FQGTGA. This CDR3 is built from 14 residues. The V and J ends lost 6 bases and 4 bases respectively, with 12 bases between them. The study ran its PCR with 60 Vbeta and 13 Jbeta primers. The data were produced by immunoSEQ multiplex PCR, yet TCRdb's version contains in-frame clones alone and is incomplete. Seen here are 120,000 to 150,000 clones, 60% to 80% observed once, and the top ten hold about 1.7%. As to this clone: Its antigen is unidentified.

Study-wide results and limits: Relative to equally common others, HLA-associated TCR beta chains showed greater clonal expansion in a later analysis. Highest at DRB1 and lowest at HLA-C, TCR association rates differed among HLA loci in a later analysis. Later analysis identified a missense DCLRE1C variant that was linked to TCR beta V- and J-gene trimming.

The sequencing input was PBMCs. The chain uses TRBV7-3 and TRBJ1-4; TRBD1 is a possible D gene (5 bases). This sequence was found in a female donor in good health and CMV-seronegative. As DNA, the CDR3 is TGTGCCAGCAGTCTAACGGGGGGTAATGAAAAACTGTTTTTT. It yields the protein CASSLTGGNEKLFF. The complete variable domain, with remaining parts taken from reference TRBV7-3 and TRBJ1-4, reads GAGVSQTPSNKVTEKGKYVELRCDPISGHTALYWYRQSLGQGPEFLIYFQGTGAADDSGLPNDRFFAVRPEGSVSTLKIQRTERGDSAVYLCASSLTGGNEKLFFGSGTQLSVL.